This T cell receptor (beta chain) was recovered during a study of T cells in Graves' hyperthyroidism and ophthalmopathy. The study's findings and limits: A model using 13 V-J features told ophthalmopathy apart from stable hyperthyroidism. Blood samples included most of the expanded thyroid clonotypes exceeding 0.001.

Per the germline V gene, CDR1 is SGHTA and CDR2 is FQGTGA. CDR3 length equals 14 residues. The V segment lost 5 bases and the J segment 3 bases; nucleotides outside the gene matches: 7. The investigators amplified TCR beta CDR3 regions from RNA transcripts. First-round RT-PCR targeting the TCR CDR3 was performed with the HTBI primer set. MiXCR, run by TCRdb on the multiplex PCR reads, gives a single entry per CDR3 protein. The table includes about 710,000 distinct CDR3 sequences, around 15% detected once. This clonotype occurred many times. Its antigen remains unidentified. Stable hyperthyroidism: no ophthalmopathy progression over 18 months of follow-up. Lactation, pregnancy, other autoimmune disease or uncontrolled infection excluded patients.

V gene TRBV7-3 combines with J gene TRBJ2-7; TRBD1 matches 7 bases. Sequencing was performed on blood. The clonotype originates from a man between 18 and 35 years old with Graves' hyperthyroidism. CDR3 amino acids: CASSVEQGNYEQYF. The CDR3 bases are TGTGCCAGCAGCGTAGAACAGGGGAACTACGAGCAGTACTTC.